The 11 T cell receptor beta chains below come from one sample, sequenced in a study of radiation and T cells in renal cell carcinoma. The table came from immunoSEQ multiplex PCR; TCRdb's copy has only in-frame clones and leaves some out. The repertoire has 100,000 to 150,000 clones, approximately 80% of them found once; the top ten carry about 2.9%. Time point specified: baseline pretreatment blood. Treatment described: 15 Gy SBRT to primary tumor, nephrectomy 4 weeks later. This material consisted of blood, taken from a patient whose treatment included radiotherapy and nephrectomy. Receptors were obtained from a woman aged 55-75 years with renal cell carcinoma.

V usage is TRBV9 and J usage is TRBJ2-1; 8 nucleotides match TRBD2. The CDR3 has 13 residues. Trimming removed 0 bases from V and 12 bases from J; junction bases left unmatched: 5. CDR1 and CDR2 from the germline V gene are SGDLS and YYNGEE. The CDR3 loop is CASSVGTSPGQFF. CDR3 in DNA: TGTGCCAGCAGCGTAGGGACTAGCCCCGGGCAGTTCTTC.

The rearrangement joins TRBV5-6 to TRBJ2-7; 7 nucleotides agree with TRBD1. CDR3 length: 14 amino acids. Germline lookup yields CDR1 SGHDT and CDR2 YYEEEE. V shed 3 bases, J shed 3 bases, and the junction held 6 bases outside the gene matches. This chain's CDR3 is CASSSTGQSYEQYF. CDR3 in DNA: TGTGCCAGCAGCTCTACGGGACAGAGCTACGAGCAGTACTTC.

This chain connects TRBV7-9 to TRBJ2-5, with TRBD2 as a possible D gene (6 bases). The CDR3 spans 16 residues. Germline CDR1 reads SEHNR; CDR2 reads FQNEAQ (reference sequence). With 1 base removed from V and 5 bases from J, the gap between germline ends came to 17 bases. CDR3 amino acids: CASSLGRGLGGETQYF. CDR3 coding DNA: TGTGCCAGCAGCTTAGGGCGAGGGCTCGGGGGTGAGACCCAGTACTTC.

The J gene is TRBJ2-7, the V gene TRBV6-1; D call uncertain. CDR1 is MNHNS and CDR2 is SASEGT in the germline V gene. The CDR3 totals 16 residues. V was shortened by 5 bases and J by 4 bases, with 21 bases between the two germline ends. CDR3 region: CASSKDTLGFFYEQYF. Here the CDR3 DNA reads TGTGCCAGCAGTAAAGACACCCTGGGGTTTTTTTACGAGCAGTACTTC.

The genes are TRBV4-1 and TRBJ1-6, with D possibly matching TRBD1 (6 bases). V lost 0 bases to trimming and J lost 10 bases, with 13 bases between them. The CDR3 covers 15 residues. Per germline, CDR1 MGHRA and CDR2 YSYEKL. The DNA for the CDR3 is TGCGCCAGCAGCCAAGATCCCACAGGGAAATCACCCCTCCACTTT. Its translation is CASSQDPTGKSPLHF.

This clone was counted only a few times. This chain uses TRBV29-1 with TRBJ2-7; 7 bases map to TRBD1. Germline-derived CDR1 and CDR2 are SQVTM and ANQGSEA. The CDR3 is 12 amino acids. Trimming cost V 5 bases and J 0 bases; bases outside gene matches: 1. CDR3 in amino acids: CSVRQGSYEQYF. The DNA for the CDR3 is TGCAGCGTTAGACAGGGCTCCTACGAGCAGTACTTC.

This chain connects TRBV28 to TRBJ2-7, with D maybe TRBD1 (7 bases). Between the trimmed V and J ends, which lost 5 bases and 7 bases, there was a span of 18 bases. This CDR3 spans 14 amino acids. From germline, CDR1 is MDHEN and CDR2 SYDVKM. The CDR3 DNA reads TGTGCCAGCAGTCGACAGGGAGGTGTGAGGGAGCAGTACTTC. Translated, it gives CASSRQGGVREQYF.

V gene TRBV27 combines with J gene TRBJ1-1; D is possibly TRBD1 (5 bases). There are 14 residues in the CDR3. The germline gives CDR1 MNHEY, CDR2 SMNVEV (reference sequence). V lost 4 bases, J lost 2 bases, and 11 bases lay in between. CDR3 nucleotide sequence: TGTGCCAGCAGTTCGGCGGGGCGAAACACTGAAGCTTTCTTT. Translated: CASSSAGRNTEAFF.

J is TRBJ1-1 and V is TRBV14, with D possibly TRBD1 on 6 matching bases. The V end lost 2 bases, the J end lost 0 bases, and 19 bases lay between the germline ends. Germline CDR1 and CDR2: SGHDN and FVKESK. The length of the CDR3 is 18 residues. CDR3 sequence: CASSQRASTGPMNTEAFF. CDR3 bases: TGTGCCAGCAGCCAAAGGGCCTCGACAGGTCCAATGAACACTGAAGCTTTCTTT.

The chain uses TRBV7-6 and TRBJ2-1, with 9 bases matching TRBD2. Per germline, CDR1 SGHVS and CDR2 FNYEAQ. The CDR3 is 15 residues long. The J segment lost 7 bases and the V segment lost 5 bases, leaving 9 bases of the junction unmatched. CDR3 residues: CASSPPTSGGNEQFF. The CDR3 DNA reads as TGTGCCAGCAGCCCCCCGACTAGCGGAGGGAATGAGCAGTTCTTC.

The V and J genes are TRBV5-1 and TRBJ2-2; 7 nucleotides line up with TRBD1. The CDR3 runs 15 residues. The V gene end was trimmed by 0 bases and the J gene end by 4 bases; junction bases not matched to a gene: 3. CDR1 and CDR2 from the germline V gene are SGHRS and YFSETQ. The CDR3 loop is CASSLAAGGTGELFF. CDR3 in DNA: TGCGCCAGCAGCTTGGCGGCAGGGGGCACCGGGGAGCTGTTTTTT. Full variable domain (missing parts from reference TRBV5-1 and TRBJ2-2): KAGVTQTPRYLIKTRGQQVTLSCSPISGHRSVSWYQQTPGQGLQFLFEYFSETQRNKGNFPGRFSGRQFSNSRSEMNVSTLELGDSALYLCASSLAAGGTGELFFGEGSRLTVL.